These T cell receptor beta chains were read from a single sample in a study of CD8 T cells in Susac syndrome. MiXCR, run by TCRdb on the immunoSEQ multiplex PCR reads, gives a single entry per CDR3 protein. The sample holds about 280,000 distinct CDR3 sequences, about 85% seen once. The sequencing sample was made of CD8+ T cells from PBMCs. The source is a human donor with multiple sclerosis. Both conserved end residues are part of each CDR3. The D gene is left open where the match is weak.

j_call d_call cdr3_length v_call cdr3_nt cdr3_aa
TRBJ1-5 . 15 TRBV6-1 TGTGCCGGCAGTGAAGGACGTGCAGGGTCGTTTCCCCAGCATTTT CAGSEGRAGSFPQHF
TRBJ2-6 TRBD1 18 TRBV28 TGTGCCAGCAGTTTCCCCGCGACAGGGATCTCTGGGGCCAACGTCCTGACTTTC CASSFPATGISGANVLTF
TRBJ2-7 . 15 TRBV6-5 TGTGCCAGCAGTTACCTTACGGACAGTCCCTACGAGCAGTACTTC CASSYLTDSPYEQYF
TRBJ1-5 TRBD1 16 TRBV6-1 TGTGCCAGCAGTACCGGGACAGTTGATAGCAATCAGCCCCAGCATTTT CASSTGTVDSNQPQHF
TRBJ2-3 . 16 TRBV7-8 TGTGCCAGCAGCTTAGACGTACCCTCTAGCACAGATACGCAGTATTTT CASSLDVPSSTDTQYF
TRBJ1-2 . 13 TRBV7-9 TGTGCCAGCAGCTTAGTACAGACCTATGGCTACACCTTC CASSLVQTYGYTF
TRBJ1-4 . 13 TRBV7-9 TGTGCCAGCAACCGACAGTATAATGAAAAACTGTTTTTT CASNRQYNEKLFF
TRBJ2-7 . 14 TRBV5-1 TGCGCCAGCAGCTTGGGGTTCGCCTCCTACGAGCAGTACTTC CASSLGFASYEQYF
TRBJ2-7 . 13 TRBV2 TGTGCCAGCAGTGACACAAGGGTCTACGAGCAGTACTTC CASSDTRVYEQYF
TRBJ2-1 TRBD2 17 TRBV6-5 TGTGCCAGCAGTTACTCGCCTCCTAGCGGGAGTTTCGATGAGCAGTTCTTC CASSYSPPSGSFDEQFF
TRBJ2-7 TRBD2 14 TRBV9 TGTGCCAGCAGCGTAGTGCGGGAGAGATACGAGCAGTACTTC CASSVVRERYEQYF
TRBJ2-1 . 16 TRBV11-2 TGTGCCAGCAGCTTAGTCGCCGGCCCCTCCTACAATGAGCAGTTCTTC CASSLVAGPSYNEQFF
TRBJ2-4 . 16 TRBV28 TGTGCCAGCACGTCTCCAGCGGAACGAGCCAAAAACATTCAGTACTTC CASTSPAERAKNIQYF